This entry describes one TCR beta chain. Which antigen it targets is not known. No clone much larger than this one lies a single base away; base qualities are absent. The data stem from a study of T cell changes during pregnancy in multiple sclerosis (dated by TCRdb to about 2019). About the full investigation: In women with multiple sclerosis, the researchers looked at how the T cell repertoire shifted as pregnancy progressed.

Sequences WSHSY (CDR1) and SAAADI (CDR2) are obtained from the germline V gene. Trimming accounts for 10 bases at V and 2 bases at J, while the number of junction bases matched to no gene is 6. Spanning cysteine to phenylalanine, the CDR3 consists of 14 amino acids. The sequence is cut down to CDR3 DNA, 42 bases in frame from base 1. Libraries were constructed by the immunoSEQ multiplex PCR assay. Here the immuneACCESS table is served through TCRdb, limited to in-frame sequences with V and J called. Missing clones are a known gap in these copies; in checked studies unresolved V genes cover under half, and the rest lacks a known reason. This sample gives 75,000 to 80,000 clones in total; 93% of them show up just once. Just over 2.5% of the sample is in the top ten clones.

The TCR comes from a female donor in good health, enrolled as a control in a pregnancy study. The V and J genes are TRBV10-2 and TRBJ2-2, with 8 middle bases fitting TRBD1. Specimen: peripheral blood, collected after pregnancy. The sequenced DNA: TGCGCCACACGGGACAGGACTAACACCGGGGAGCTGTTTTTT. This encodes CATRDRTNTGELFF.